The TCR beta chain under discussion was sequenced for a study of OX40 agonist ivuxolimab in advanced cancers. Study at large: A mean age of roughly 66 years, range about 20 to 79, was recorded, and roughly 80% were male. Study conclusions and caveats: CD8+ T cells were the subset that, on average, had more expanded clones than CD4+.

Data came from immunoSEQ multiplex PCR; TCRdb stores just in-frame clones and leaves some out. The table shows 45,000 or so clones, with more than 85% occurring only once. Germline V CDR1 and CDR2: MGHRA, YSYEKL. With 1 base clipped from V and 2 bases from J, the junction kept 4 bases outside the gene matches. The CDR3 totals 15 residues. On this clone itself: No antigen is known for it.

The sampling schedule covered blood at baseline, cycle 4 day 1, and cycle 7 day 1. Here the sequenced sample was CD4+ or CD8+ T cells sorted from blood, taken in a trial of the OX40 agonist ivuxolimab. The source of this sequence is an adult with an advanced solid tumor such as melanoma, head and neck, liver or kidney cancer. The rearrangement joins TRBV4-1 to TRBJ2-7; 8 bases agree with TRBD2. The CDR3 DNA reads TGCGCCAGCAGCCAAGTTACGGGAGGGCCCTACGAGCAGTACTTC. It encodes CASSQVTGGPYEQYF.